A selection of T cell receptor beta chains follows, all from one sample in a study of T cell repertoires in cytomegalovirus infection. These receptors have no identified antigens. A single record per CDR3 protein comes from TCRdb applying MiXCR to the reads. The sample carries roughly 570,000 distinct CDR3 sequences, roughly 42% recorded once. Specimen: cultured PBMCs, collected from culture after CMV antigen stimulation. Receptor source: a human donor in good health (CMV status not recorded). Some clones in this sample may be carry-over from other donors' samples. Both conserved end residues are part of each CDR3. The order of the fields is J gene, D gene, clone size, V gene, CDR3 DNA, CDR3 protein. D genes are given only for firm matches. Some rows have no size entry. The others give once, few or many, or a class for an expanded clone.

TRBJ2-1	-	-	TRBV29-1	TGCAGCGTTGATAGCGGAGCATACAATGAGCAGTTCTTC	CSVDSGAYNEQFF
TRBJ1-6	TRBD1	-	TRBV6-5	TGTGCCAGCAGTTGGGGGACAGACCGAAATTCACCCCTCCACTTT	CASSWGTDRNSPLHF
TRBJ2-1	TRBD2	-	TRBV11-2	TGTGCCAGCAGCCCAGGACTAGCGGACTTAGATGAGCAGTTCTTC	CASSPGLADLDEQFF
TRBJ2-5	-	few	TRBV20-1	TGCAGTGCTAGAGCTTGGGTGGCGGGACTGCAAGAGACCCAGTACTTC	CSARAWVAGLQETQYF
TRBJ2-1	-	-	TRBV7-6	TGTGCCAGCAGCCCCAGGGCGGGGAATTACAATGAGCAGTTCTTC	CASSPRAGNYNEQFF
TRBJ2-3	TRBD1	few	TRBV7-9	TGTGCCAGCAGCGAGCAGGGGGCGCAAGCAGATACGCAGTATTTT	CASSEQGAQADTQYF
TRBJ2-3	-	-	TRBV5-1	TGCGCCAGCAGCCCCGCCGGGACGCAGGGGGATACGCAGTATTTT	CASSPAGTQGDTQYF
TRBJ2-5	-	-	TRBV5-4	TGTGCCAGCAGCTTGGGTCTTCAAGGGGTGGAGACCCAGTACTTC	CASSLGLQGVETQYF
TRBJ2-7	TRBD1	-	TRBV20-1	TGCAGTGCTGGACAGGGGGGACCCTACGAGCAGTACTTC	CSAGQGGPYEQYF
TRBJ2-2	-	many	TRBV7-8	TGTGCCAGCAGTCCCTGGCGGGAGCTGTTTTTT	CASSPWRELFF
TRBJ2-7	-	-	TRBV13	TGCGCCAGCAGCTGGGGGGGCGCGGACTCCTACGAGCAGTACTTC	CASSWGGADSYEQYF
TRBJ2-2	-	-	TRBV7-2	TGTGCCAGCAGCTTCCGAAGTCGACAGGACACCGGGGAGCTGTTTTTT	CASSFRSRQDTGELFF
TRBJ1-5	TRBD1	-	TRBV20-1	TGCAGTGTCAGGGGGCAGGGGGCCCAGCCCCAGCATTTT	CSVRGQGAQPQHF
TRBJ2-2	-	-	TRBV7-8	TGTGCCAGCAGCTTAGCGGTAGGAGTCGGGGAGCTGTTTTTT	CASSLAVGVGELFF
TRBJ2-5	-	few	TRBV25-1	TGTGCCAGCAGGAGGGGCGGCCAAGAGACCCAGTACTTC	CASRRGGQETQYF
TRBJ2-1	-	-	TRBV20-1	TGCAGTGCTACCCGGTCTAAGAACAATGAGCAGTTCTTC	CSATRSKNNEQFF
TRBJ2-7	-	many	TRBV7-8	TGTGCCAGCAGCCCAGGACCCGACTACGAGCAGTACTTC	CASSPGPDYEQYF
TRBJ1-4	-	-	TRBV12-3/TRBV12-4	TGTGCCAGCGGGGAACCGGGCCTCGGTCCAGGGCTGTTTTTT	CASGEPGLGPGLFF
TRBJ2-3	-	once	TRBV11-3	TGTGCCAGCAGCTCCGTACCGTCGGCTAGCACAGATACGCAGTATTTT	CASSSVPSASTDTQYF
TRBJ1-6	-	few	TRBV7-6	TGTGCCAGCAGTTCCGAATTGGGGTCACCCCTCCACTTT	CASSSELGSPLHF